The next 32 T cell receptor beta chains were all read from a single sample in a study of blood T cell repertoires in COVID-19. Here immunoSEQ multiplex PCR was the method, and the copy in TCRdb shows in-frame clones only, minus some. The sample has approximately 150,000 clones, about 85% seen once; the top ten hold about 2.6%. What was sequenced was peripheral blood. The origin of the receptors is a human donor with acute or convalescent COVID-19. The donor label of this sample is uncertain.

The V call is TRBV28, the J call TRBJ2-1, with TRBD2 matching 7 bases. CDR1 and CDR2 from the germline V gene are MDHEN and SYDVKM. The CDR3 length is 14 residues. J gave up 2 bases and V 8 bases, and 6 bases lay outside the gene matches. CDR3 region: CASLPGGTYNEQFF. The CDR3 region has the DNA TGTGCCAGCTTGCCGGGGGGTACCTACAATGAGCAGTTCTTC.

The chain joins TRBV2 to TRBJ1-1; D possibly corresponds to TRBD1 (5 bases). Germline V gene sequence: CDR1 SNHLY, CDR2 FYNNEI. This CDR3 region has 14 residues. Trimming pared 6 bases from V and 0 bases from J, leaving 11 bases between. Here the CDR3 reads CASRDNPMNTEAFF. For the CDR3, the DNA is TGTGCCAGCAGGGACAACCCCATGAACACTGAAGCTTTCTTT.

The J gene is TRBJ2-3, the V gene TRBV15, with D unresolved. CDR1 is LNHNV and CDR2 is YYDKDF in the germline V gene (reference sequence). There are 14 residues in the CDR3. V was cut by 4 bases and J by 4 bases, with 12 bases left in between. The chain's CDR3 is CATSTLQPADTQYF. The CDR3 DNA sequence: TGTGCCACCAGCACCCTCCAACCAGCAGATACGCAGTATTTT.

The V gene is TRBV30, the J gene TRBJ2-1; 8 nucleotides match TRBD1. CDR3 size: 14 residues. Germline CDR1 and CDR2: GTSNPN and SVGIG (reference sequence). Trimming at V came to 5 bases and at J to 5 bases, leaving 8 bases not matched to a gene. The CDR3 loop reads CAWSLGQENNEQFF. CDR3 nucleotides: TGTGCCTGGTCCCTGGGACAGGAGAACAATGAGCAGTTCTTC.

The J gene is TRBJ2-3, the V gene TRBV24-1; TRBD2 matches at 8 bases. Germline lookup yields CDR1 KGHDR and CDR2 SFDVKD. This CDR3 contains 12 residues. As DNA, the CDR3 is TGTGCGAGCGGGGGTTTAACAGATACGCAGTATTTT. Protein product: CASGGLTDTQYF.

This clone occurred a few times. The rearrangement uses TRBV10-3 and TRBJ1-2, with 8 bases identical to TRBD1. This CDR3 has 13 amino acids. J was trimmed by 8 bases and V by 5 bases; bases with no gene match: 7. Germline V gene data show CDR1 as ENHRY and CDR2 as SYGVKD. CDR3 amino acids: CAISPQGGGGYTF. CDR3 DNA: TGTGCCATCAGTCCACAGGGGGGAGGGGGCTACACCTTC.

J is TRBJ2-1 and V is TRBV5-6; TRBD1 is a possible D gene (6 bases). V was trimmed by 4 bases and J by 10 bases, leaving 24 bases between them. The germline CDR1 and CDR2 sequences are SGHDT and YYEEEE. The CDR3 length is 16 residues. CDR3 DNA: TGTGCCAGCAGCCTACGTGTCCGGGACACCTTTAACGAGCAGTTCTTC. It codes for CASSLRVRDTFNEQFF. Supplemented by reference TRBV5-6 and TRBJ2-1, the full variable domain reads DAGVTQSPTHLIKTRGQQVTLRCSPKSGHDTVSWYQQALGQGPQFIFQYYEEEERQRGNFPDRFSGHQFPNYSSELNVNALLLGDSALYLCASSLRVRDTFNEQFFGPGTRLTVL.

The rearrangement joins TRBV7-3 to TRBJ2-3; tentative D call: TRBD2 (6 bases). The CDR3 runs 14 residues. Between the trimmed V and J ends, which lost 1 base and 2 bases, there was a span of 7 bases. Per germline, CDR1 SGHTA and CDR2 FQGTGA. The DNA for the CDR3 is TGTGCCAGCAGCTTAAGGGGGGACACAGATACGCAGTATTTT. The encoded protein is CASSLRGDTDTQYF.

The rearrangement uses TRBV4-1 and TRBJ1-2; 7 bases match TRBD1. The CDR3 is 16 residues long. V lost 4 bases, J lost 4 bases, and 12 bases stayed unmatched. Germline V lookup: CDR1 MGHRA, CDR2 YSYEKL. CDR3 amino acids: CASSPAGGQYLYGYTF. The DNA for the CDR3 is TGCGCCAGCAGCCCTGCCGGGGGACAGTATCTCTATGGCTACACCTTC.

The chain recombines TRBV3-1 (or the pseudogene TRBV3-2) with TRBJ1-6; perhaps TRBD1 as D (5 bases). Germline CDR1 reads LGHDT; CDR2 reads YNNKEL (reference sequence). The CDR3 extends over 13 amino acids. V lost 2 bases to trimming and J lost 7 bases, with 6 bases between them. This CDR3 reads CASSQPGNSPLHF. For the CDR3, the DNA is TGTGCCAGCAGCCAACCAGGGAATTCACCCCTCCACTTT.

The DNA for the CDR3 is TGTGCCACCAGCAGGGTTGACAGGGGGGACACTGAAGCTTTCTTT. This codes for CATSRVDRGDTEAFF. The genes are TRBV15 and TRBJ1-1; 9 bases fit TRBD1. Trimming removed 3 bases from V and 3 bases from J; junction bases left unmatched: 5. Germline assignment: CDR1 LNHNV and CDR2 YYDKDF (reference sequence). This CDR3 has 15 residues.

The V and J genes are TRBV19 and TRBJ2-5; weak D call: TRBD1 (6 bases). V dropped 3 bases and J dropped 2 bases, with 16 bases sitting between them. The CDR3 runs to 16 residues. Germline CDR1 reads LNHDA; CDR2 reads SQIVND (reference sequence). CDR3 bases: TGTGCCAGTAGTATTGTCTGGACAGTACTACAAGAGACCCAGTACTTC. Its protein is CASSIVWTVLQETQYF. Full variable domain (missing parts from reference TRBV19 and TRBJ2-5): DGGITQSPKYLFRKEGQNVTLSCEQNLNHDAMYWYRQDPGQGLRLIYYSQIVNDFQKGDIAEGYSVSREKKESFPLTVTSAQKNPTAFYLCASSIVWTVLQETQYFGPGTRLLVL.

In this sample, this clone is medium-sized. CDR3 protein: CASLGEANYGYTF. CDR3 bases: TGTGCCTCGCTAGGAGAAGCTAACTATGGCTACACCTTC. The V call is TRBV28, the J call TRBJ1-2; D remains unclear. The CDR3 runs 13 residues. CDR1 MDHEN and CDR2 SYDVKM come from the germline V gene. The V gene lost 11 bases and the J gene lost 0 bases, with 13 bases spanning the gap.

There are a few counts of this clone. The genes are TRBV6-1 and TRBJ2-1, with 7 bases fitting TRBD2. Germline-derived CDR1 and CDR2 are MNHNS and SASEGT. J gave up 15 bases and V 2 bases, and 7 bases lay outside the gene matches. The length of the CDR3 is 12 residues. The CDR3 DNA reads TGTGCCAGCAGTGAACCCCCCAAGCGGGGGTTCTTC. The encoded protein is CASSEPPKRGFF.

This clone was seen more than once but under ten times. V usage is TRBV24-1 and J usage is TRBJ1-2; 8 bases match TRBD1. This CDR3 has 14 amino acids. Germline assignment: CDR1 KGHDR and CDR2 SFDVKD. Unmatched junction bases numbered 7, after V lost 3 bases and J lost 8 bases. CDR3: CATSDDRGRHGYTF. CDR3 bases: TGTGCCACCAGTGATGACAGGGGACGTCACGGCTACACCTTC.

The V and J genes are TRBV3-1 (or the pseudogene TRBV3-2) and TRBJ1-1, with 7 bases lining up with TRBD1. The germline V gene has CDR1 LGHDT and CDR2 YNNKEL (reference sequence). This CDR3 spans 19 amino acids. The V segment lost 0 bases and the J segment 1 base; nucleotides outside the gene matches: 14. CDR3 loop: CASSQDRQGFLHGNTEAFF. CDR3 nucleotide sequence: TGTGCCAGCAGCCAAGATAGACAGGGTTTCCTACATGGGAACACTGAAGCTTTCTTT.

The CDR3: CSASREVLGYTF. CDR3 sequence (DNA): TGCAGTGCTAGTAGGGAGGTCCTTGGCTACACCTTC. The chain recombines TRBV20-1 with TRBJ1-2, with no clear D. The CDR3 spans 12 residues. CDR1 and CDR2 from the germline V gene are DFQATT and SNEGSKA (reference sequence). V was cut by 3 bases and J by 7 bases, with 12 bases left in between.

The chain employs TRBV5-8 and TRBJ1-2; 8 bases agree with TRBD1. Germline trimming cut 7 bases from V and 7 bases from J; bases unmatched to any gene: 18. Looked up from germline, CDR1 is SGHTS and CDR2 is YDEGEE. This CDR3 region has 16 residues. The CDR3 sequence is CASLKLQLDGTGGYTF. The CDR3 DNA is TGTGCCAGCCTAAAGCTTCAATTGGACGGGACAGGTGGCTACACCTTC.

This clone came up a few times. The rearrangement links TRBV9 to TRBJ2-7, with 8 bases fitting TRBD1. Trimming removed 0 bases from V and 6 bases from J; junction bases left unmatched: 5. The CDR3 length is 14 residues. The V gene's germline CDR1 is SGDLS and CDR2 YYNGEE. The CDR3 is CASSVEGQESEQYF. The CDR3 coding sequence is TGTGCCAGCAGCGTAGAGGGACAGGAGAGCGAGCAGTACTTC.

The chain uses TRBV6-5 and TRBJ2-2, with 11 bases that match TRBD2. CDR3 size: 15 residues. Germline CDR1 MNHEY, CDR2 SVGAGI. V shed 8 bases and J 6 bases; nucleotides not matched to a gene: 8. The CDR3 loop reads CASGTSGSGSGELFF. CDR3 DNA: TGTGCCAGCGGTACTAGCGGGAGTGGGTCCGGGGAGCTGTTTTTT.

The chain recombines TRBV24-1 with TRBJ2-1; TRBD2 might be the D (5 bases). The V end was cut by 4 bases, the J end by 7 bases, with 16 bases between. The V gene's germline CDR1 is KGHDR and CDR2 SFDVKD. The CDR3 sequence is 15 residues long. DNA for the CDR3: TGTGCCACCAGTGACAACGCGGACTTCCAAAATGAGCAGTTCTTC. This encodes CATSDNADFQNEQFF.

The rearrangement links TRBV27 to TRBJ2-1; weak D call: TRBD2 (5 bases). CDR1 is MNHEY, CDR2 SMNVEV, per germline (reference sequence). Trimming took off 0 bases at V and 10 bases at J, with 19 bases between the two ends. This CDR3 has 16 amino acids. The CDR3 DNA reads TGTGCCAGCAGTTTATCCACAGTGTCCTCTACGGGGGAGCAGTTCTTC. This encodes CASSLSTVSSTGEQFF.

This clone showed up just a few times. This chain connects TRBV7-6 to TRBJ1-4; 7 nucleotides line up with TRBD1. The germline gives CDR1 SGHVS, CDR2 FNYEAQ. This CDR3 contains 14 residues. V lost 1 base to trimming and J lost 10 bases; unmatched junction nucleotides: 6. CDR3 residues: CASSLVRQGGKLFF. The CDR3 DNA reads TGTGCCAGCAGCTTAGTAAGGCAGGGGGGAAAACTGTTTTTT.

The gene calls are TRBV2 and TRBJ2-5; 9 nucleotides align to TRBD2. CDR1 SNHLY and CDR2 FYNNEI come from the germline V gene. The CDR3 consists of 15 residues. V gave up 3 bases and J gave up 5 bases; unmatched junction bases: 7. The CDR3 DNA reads TGTGCCAGCAGTGAGGATAGCGGGAGCGGGGAGACCCAGTACTTC. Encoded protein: CASSEDSGSGETQYF.

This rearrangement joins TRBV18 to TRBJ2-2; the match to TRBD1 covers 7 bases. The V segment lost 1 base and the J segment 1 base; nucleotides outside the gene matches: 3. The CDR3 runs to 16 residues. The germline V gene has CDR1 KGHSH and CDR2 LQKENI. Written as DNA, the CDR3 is TGTGCCAGCTCACCACAGGGGGCAGTGAACACCGGGGAGCTGTTTTTT. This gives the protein CASSPQGAVNTGELFF.

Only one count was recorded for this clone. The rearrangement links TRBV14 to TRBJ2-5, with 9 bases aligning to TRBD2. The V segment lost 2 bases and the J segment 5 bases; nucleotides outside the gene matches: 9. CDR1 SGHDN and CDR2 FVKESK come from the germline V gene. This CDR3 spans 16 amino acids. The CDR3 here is CASSQFLAGVYETQYF. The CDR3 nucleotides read TGTGCCAGCAGCCAATTTTTAGCGGGAGTCTACGAGACCCAGTACTTC.

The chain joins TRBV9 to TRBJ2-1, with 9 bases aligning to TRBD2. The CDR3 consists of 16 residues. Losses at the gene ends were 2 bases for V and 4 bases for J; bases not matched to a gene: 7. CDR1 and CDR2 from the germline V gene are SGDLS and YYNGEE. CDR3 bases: TGTGCCAGCAGCGTTCTTAGCGGGGGACCATACAATGAGCAGTTCTTC. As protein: CASSVLSGGPYNEQFF.

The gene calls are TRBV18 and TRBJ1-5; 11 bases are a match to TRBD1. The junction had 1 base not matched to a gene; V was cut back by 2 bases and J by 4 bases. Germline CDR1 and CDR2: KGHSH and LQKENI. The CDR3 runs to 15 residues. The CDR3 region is CASSPGQGANQPQHF. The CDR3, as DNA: TGTGCCAGCTCACCAGGACAGGGGGCGAATCAGCCCCAGCATTTT.

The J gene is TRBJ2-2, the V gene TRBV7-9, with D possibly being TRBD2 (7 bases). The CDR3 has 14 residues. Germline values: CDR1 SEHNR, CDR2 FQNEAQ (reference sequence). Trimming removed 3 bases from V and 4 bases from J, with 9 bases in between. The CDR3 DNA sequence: TGTGCCAGCAGCTTGGGGGGGCTCACCGGGGAGCTGTTTTTT. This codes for CASSLGGLTGELFF. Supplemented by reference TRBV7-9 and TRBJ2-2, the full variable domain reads DTGVSQNPRHKITKRGQNVTFRCDPISEHNRLYWYRQTLGQGPEFLTYFQNEAQLEKSRLLSDRFSAERPKGSFSTLEIQRTEQGDSAMYLCASSLGGLTGELFFGEGSRLTVL.

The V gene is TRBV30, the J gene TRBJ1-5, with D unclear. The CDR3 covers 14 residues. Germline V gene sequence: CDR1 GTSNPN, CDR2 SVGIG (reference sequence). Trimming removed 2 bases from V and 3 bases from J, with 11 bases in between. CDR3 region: CAWSLGPFNQPQHF. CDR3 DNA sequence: TGTGCCTGGAGTCTTGGGCCTTTCAATCAGCCCCAGCATTTT.

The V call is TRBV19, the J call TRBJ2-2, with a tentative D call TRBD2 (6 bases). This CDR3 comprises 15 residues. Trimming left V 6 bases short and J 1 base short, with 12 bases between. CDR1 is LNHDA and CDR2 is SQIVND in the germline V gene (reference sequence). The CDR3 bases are TGTGCCAGTAGGGTGGGACTGCTGAACACCGGGGAGCTGTTTTTT. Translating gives CASRVGLLNTGELFF.

The CDR3 loop is CASSIDRSSGNTIYF. The CDR3 DNA is TGTGCCAGCAGCATCGACCGGAGCTCTGGAAACACCATATATTTT. This rearrangement joins TRBV11-2 to TRBJ1-3; D remains unclear. V dropped 5 bases and J dropped 0 bases, with 11 bases sitting between them. The CDR3 is made up of 15 amino acids. Germline values: CDR1 SGHAT, CDR2 FQNNGV. The full variable domain, its missing parts supplied by reference TRBV11-2 and TRBJ1-3, is EAGVAQSPRYKIIEKRQSVAFWCNPISGHATLYWYQQILGQGPKLLIQFQNNGVVDDSQLPKDRFSAERLKGVDSTLKIQPAKLEDSAVYLCASSIDRSSGNTIYFGEGSWLTVV.